The 9 T cell receptor beta chains below come from one sample, sequenced in a study of blood T cell repertoires in COVID-19. The protocol was immunoSEQ multiplex PCR, while the TCRdb copy is restricted to in-frame clones and leaves out a portion. The sample carries more than 120,000 clones, more than 75% recorded once. Input material: peripheral blood. The origin of the receptors is a man in his forties or fifties who had recovered from COVID-19.

This clone was picked up a small number of times. The chain uses TRBV6-6 and TRBJ1-3; 7 bases line up with TRBD1. The CDR3 covers 14 residues. Looked up from germline, CDR1 is MNHNY and CDR2 is SVGAGI (reference sequence). J lost 1 base, V lost 6 bases, and 3 bases had no gene match. The CDR3 is CASRATGSGNTIYF. The DNA of the CDR3 is TGTGCCAGCAGAGCGACAGGGTCTGGAAACACCATATATTTT.

The J gene is TRBJ2-2, the V gene TRBV12-5, with 8 bases fitting TRBD2. The trim removed 1 base at V and 8 bases at J, leaving 0 bases unmatched. Germline V gene sequence: CDR1 LGHNT, CDR2 FRNRAP. CDR3 length equals 13 residues. In nucleotides, the CDR3 is TGTGCTAGTGGTTTGGGACTAGCGGGGGAGCTGTTTTTT. Its protein product is CASGLGLAGELFF.

The V gene is TRBV6-6, the J gene TRBJ2-2, with 11 bases aligning to TRBD1. The J segment lost 1 base and the V segment lost 5 bases, leaving 6 bases of the junction unmatched. Germline V gene sequence: CDR1 MNHNY, CDR2 SVGAGI (reference sequence). The CDR3 contains 17 residues. The CDR3 spells CASSQGGTGGNTGELFF. For the CDR3, the DNA is TGTGCCAGCAGTCAGGGAGGGACAGGGGGGAACACCGGGGAGCTGTTTTTT.

The rearrangement uses TRBV19 and TRBJ2-1; 9 nucleotides agree with TRBD1. Unmatched junction bases numbered 7, after V lost 1 base and J lost 6 bases. In germline, CDR1 is LNHDA, CDR2 SQIVND (reference sequence). The CDR3 is 16 residues long. DNA for the CDR3: TGTGCCAGTAGTATAGTTTTAGGGACAGGGTTCAATGAGCAGTTCTTC. This encodes CASSIVLGTGFNEQFF.

The chain employs TRBV30 and TRBJ2-7; 7 nucleotides match TRBD1. Losses at the gene ends were 1 base for V and 3 bases for J; bases not matched to a gene: 0. The CDR3 is made up of 12 amino acids. Germline V gene lookup returns CDR1 GTSNPN and CDR2 SVGIG (reference sequence). CDR3 region: CAWSGDSYEQYF. CDR3 in DNA: TGTGCCTGGAGTGGGGACAGCTACGAGCAGTACTTC.

The rearrangement links TRBV12-3 or TRBV12-4 to TRBJ2-5; TRBD2 matches 9 bases. The CDR3 runs to 13 residues. V lost 8 bases to trimming and J lost 4 bases; unmatched junction nucleotides: 5. CDR3 DNA sequence: TGTGCCAGCCGGCGGGGGGGCGTAGAGACCCAGTACTTC. It translates to CASRRGGVETQYF.

V usage is TRBV5-6 and J usage is TRBJ2-3; 13 bases match TRBD2. The germline CDR1 and CDR2 sequences are SGHDT and YYEEEE. The CDR3 length is 17 residues. The J segment lost 6 bases and the V segment lost 3 bases, leaving 10 bases of the junction unmatched. The CDR3 nucleotides read TGTGCCAGCAGCTCCTCCCAACTAGCGGGGGGGCCGGATACGCAGTATTTT. Translation: CASSSSQLAGGPDTQYF.

This rearrangement joins TRBV3-1 (or the pseudogene TRBV3-2) to TRBJ2-7; 8 bases fit TRBD1. Trimming at V came to 4 bases and at J to 7 bases, leaving 6 bases not matched to a gene. The CDR3 runs 13 residues. Germline lookup yields CDR1 LGHDT and CDR2 YNNKEL (reference sequence). CDR3 sequence: CASSLRQGWEQYF. As DNA, the CDR3 is TGTGCCAGCAGCCTCCGACAGGGGTGGGAGCAGTACTTC.

The genes are TRBV2 and TRBJ2-3, with 14 bases lining up with TRBD2. Germline V gene data show CDR1 as SNHLY and CDR2 as FYNNEI. The CDR3 is 16 amino acids. Trimming at V came to 5 bases and at J to 0 bases, leaving 1 base not matched to a gene. In DNA, the CDR3 is TGTGCCAGCAGTAGACTAGCGGGGGGGAGCACAGATACGCAGTATTTT. This sequence encodes CASSRLAGGSTDTQYF.